A selection of T cell receptor beta chains follows, all from one sample in a study of CD8+CD57+ T cells in acquired aplastic anemia. TCRdb analysed the reads with MiXCR anew, one entry per CDR3 protein. The data contain approximately 81,000 distinct CDR3 sequences, under 50% of them singletons. Material: sorted CD4+, CD8+, or CD8+CD57+ T cells (not recorded which) from PBMCs. The source of these receptors is a human donor in good health, serving as a control. The CDR3 runs from the conserved cysteine through the conserved F or W. A D gene is named only where the DNA matches it firmly. Clone sizes are given selectively: once, few, many, or a class where the clone is expanded.

>-|TRBV16|TRBJ1-5|many|15
TGTGCCAGCAGCTCCGACGGGGGGCACAATCAGCCCCAGCATTTT
CASSSDGGHNQPQHF
>-|TRBV15|TRBJ2-4|-|18
TGTGCCACCAGCCTATTCATCCCAGCAGTCCTAGCCAAAAACATTCAGTACTTC
CATSLFIPAVLAKNIQYF
>-|TRBV29-1|TRBJ2-3|-|15
TGCAGTCTCAAGAGGGTGGGCGGAGACACAGATACGCAGTATTTT
CSLKRVGGDTDTQYF
>-|TRBV7-2|TRBJ1-2|-|13
TGTGCCAGCAGCTTTGATAGGGCAGATGGCTACACCTTC
CASSFDRADGYTF
>-|TRBV27|TRBJ1-5|few|14
TGTGCCAGCAGTTCTCGAGACAGTTATCAGCCCCAGCATTTT
CASSSRDSYQPQHF
>TRBD1|TRBV15|TRBJ1-1|-|14
TGTGCCACCAGCAGAGGGACAGGGTATACTGAAGCTTTCTTT
CATSRGTGYTEAFF
>-|TRBV10-3|TRBJ1-1|-|14
TGTGCCATCAGTGAGTCGGGCGACACCCGTGAAGCTTTCTTT
CAISESGDTREAFF
>-|TRBV9|TRBJ1-5|many|15
TGTGCCAGCAGCGTATCGGGGGGCCCCAATCAGCCCCAGCATTTT
CASSVSGGPNQPQHF
>-|TRBV29-1|TRBJ2-7|many|13
TGCAGCGTTGATCAGGGCAGGGGTGGCGAGCAGTACTTC
CSVDQGRGGEQYF
>TRBD1|TRBV20-1|TRBJ1-6|-|14
TGCAGTGCTACTAGGACAGGAGCTACGGCACCCCTCCACTTT
CSATRTGATAPLHF
>-|TRBV29-1|TRBJ1-2|-|15
TGCAGCGTTGAAGATGCCCTCAGGACCGACTATGGCTACACCTTC
CSVEDALRTDYGYTF
>TRBD2|TRBV20-1|TRBJ2-5|many|13
TGCAGTGCCTTTACTAGCGACCAAGAGACCCAGTACTTC
CSAFTSDQETQYF
>TRBD1|TRBV19|TRBJ1-1|-|15
TGTGCCAGTAAGCGACAGGGTAGCTCCTTACCTGAAGCTTTCTTT
CASKRQGSSLPEAFF
>TRBD1|TRBV2|TRBJ2-7|many|15
TGTGCCAGCAGTGAGGTACAGGGGGCAAACGACGAGCAGTACTTC
CASSEVQGANDEQYF
>TRBD1|TRBV6-1|TRBJ2-7|many|13
TGTGCCAGCACAGGGACAGAGCACTACGAGCAGTACTTC
CASTGTEHYEQYF
>TRBD2|TRBV19|TRBJ2-3|-|18
TGTGCCAGTCCGGATACTAGCGGGGGCCCCTACCCCACAGATACGCAGTATTTT
CASPDTSGGPYPTDTQYF
>TRBD2|TRBV10-3|TRBJ2-7|-|13
TGTGCCATCAGTGAGACCCGGGGGGACGAGCAGTACTTC
CAISETRGDEQYF
>-|TRBV19|TRBJ1-2|-|15
TGTGCCAGTAGTATGGAACGAGTCCCTCAGTATGGCTACACCTTC
CASSMERVPQYGYTF
>TRBD1|TRBV20-1|TRBJ1-2|many|14
TGCAGTGCTAATGAGGTGACAGGGGGCGCTGGCTACACCTTC
CSANEVTGGAGYTF
>-|TRBV29-1|TRBJ2-7|many|11
TGCAGCGTTGAAGACAGGTACGAGCAGTACTTC
CSVEDRYEQYF
>-|TRBV19|TRBJ2-3|-|15
TGTGCCAGTAATAGGAGGGGCGGGATCACAGATACGCAGTATTTT
CASNRRGGITDTQYF
>TRBD2|TRBV6-1|TRBJ2-7|many|14
TGTGCCAGCAGTGGGGGACTAGCTCTCTACGAGCAGTACTTC
CASSGGLALYEQYF
>-|TRBV11-3|TRBJ1-3|-|15
TGTGCCAGCAGCCCCCGGATGACAGGTCTAAACACCATATATTTT
CASSPRMTGLNTIYF
>TRBD2|TRBV25-1|TRBJ2-3|-|16
TGTGCCAGCAGTGGACAAGATAGCGGGAGGGGGTATACGCAGTATTTT
CASSGQDSGRGYTQYF
>-|TRBV19|TRBJ1-2|-|13
TGTGCCAGTAGTATAGGGCAGTGGGATGGCTACACCTTC
CASSIGQWDGYTF
>-|TRBV12-3/TRBV12-4|TRBJ1-3|many|12
TGTGCCAGCAGCCCAGCGGGGAACACCATATATTTT
CASSPAGNTIYF
>-|TRBV14|TRBJ1-2|many|14
TGTGCCAGCAGCCCAGGGGAGACTAACTATGGCTACACCTTC
CASSPGETNYGYTF
>-|TRBV29-1|TRBJ1-2|few|10
TGCAGCGTGGACCGGGGTGGCTACACCTTC
CSVDRGGYTF
>-|TRBV4-1|TRBJ1-3|-|14
TGCGCCAGCAGCCCCGAGGGCCCTGGAAACACCATATATTTT
CASSPEGPGNTIYF
>TRBD1|TRBV20-1|TRBJ2-7|-|16
TGCAGTGCTAGAGATAAGCGGGACAGGGTCTCCTACGAGCAGTACTTC
CSARDKRDRVSYEQYF
>-|TRBV24-1|TRBJ1-2|-|13
TGTGCCACCAGTGATGGTAGGGACTATGGCTACACCTTC
CATSDGRDYGYTF
>-|TRBV7-2|TRBJ2-7|-|12
TGTGCCAGCAGCCACTACCTTGGGGAGCAGTACTTC
CASSHYLGEQYF
>TRBD1|TRBV5-1|TRBJ2-7|-|15
TGCGCCAGCAGCATCGGACAGGGGACATGGGCCGAGCAGTACTTC
CASSIGQGTWAEQYF
>-|TRBV24-1|TRBJ2-3|-|15
TGTGCCACCAGTGATACGCGAGTTCTCACAGATACGCAGTATTTT
CATSDTRVLTDTQYF
>-|TRBV6-5|TRBJ1-1|few|15
TGTGCCAGCAGTTATAGTCCGACTTTGAACACTGAAGCTTTCTTT
CASSYSPTLNTEAFF
>TRBD2|TRBV7-6|TRBJ2-2|-|18
TGTGCCAGCAGCCGATTTACTGCGGGGGGAGGGAGAGCCGGGGAGCTGTTTTTT
CASSRFTAGGGRAGELFF
>-|TRBV6-1|TRBJ2-7|many|15
TGTGCCAGCAGTAATCAAGACAGTAGCTCCTACGAGCAGTACTTC
CASSNQDSSSYEQYF
>TRBD2|TRBV25-1|TRBJ2-3|-|15
TGTGCCAGCAGTGCCACTAGCGCTCCCACAGATACGCAGTATTTT
CASSATSAPTDTQYF
>-|TRBV25-1|TRBJ2-3|many|15
TGCGCCAGCAGCCGTGGTGACTCTTGGCCAGATACGCAGTATTTT
CASSRGDSWPDTQYF
>-|TRBV11-2|TRBJ2-7|many|16
TGTGCCAGCAGCTTAGAAGGGTGGGTGTTCCCCTACGAGCAGTACTTC
CASSLEGWVFPYEQYF
>-|TRBV13|TRBJ1-1|once|12
TGTGCCAGCAGTTATGGGCCCCCTGAAGCTTTCTTT
CASSYGPPEAFF
>-|TRBV7-3|TRBJ1-3|-|16
TGTGCCAGCAGCTTAACTCCAGCACCGCCGGGAAACACCATATATTTT
CASSLTPAPPGNTIYF
>-|TRBV6-1|TRBJ2-7|many|13
TGTGCCAGCCTGGACGGGTTCAGTTACGAGCAGTACTTC
CASLDGFSYEQYF
>-|TRBV6-2/TRBV6-3|TRBJ2-5|few|14
TGTGCCAGCAGTTACACCGGGTGGCGGGAGACCCAGTACTTC
CASSYTGWRETQYF
>-|TRBV12-3/TRBV12-4|TRBJ1-2|many|14
TGTGCCAGCGCACCCGGCCAAACCTACTATGGCTACACCTTC
CASAPGQTYYGYTF
>TRBD2|TRBV20-1|TRBJ2-7|-|15
TGCAGTGCTAGCCCCAATAGCGGGGGGACCTACGAGCAGTACTTC
CSASPNSGGTYEQYF
>-|TRBV15|TRBJ2-6|many|15
TGTGCCACCAGCCCGCCAAATAGGGGGGCCAACGTCCTGACTTTC
CATSPPNRGANVLTF
>-|TRBV19|TRBJ1-4|once|14
TGTGCCAGTAGTATGACAGAGGTTAATGAAAAACTGTTTTTT
CASSMTEVNEKLFF
>-|TRBV19|TRBJ1-2|many|13
TGTGCCAGTAGTCCGACGGCAAACTATGGCTACACCTTC
CASSPTANYGYTF
>-|TRBV20-1|TRBJ2-7|many|14
TGCAGTGCTAGGCCCTTGACAAGCTCCTACGAGCAGTACTTC
CSARPLTSSYEQYF
>TRBD1|TRBV2|TRBJ1-2|many|13
TGTGCCAGCAGTGAAGGGGACAGCTATGGCTACACCTTC
CASSEGDSYGYTF
>-|TRBV12-3/TRBV12-4|TRBJ1-3|many|15
TGTGCCAGCAGTATCGGACGGAGCTCTGGAAACACCATATATTTT
CASSIGRSSGNTIYF
>TRBD2|TRBV20-1|TRBJ2-5|many|16
TGCAGTGCGAGGTCCCTAGCGGGCCGTGACCAAGAGACCCAGTACTTC
CSARSLAGRDQETQYF
>TRBD2|TRBV12-3/TRBV12-4|TRBJ2-3|few|14
TGTGCCAGCAGTTTGGGTCGGGAGGAATATACGCAGTATTTT
CASSLGREEYTQYF
>-|TRBV24-1|TRBJ1-4|few|13
TGTGCCACCAGTGATTTGACGACAGGTAAACTGTTTTTT
CATSDLTTGKLFF
>TRBD1|TRBV9|TRBJ1-1|many|15
TGTGCCAGCAGCCCCCCCGACAGGGAAGACACTGAAGCTTTCTTT
CASSPPDREDTEAFF
>TRBD1|TRBV15|TRBJ2-3|many|16
TGTGCCACCAGCAGAAGGGACAGGGGCGGCACAGATACGCAGTATTTT
CATSRRDRGGTDTQYF
>TRBD2|TRBV29-1|TRBJ2-5|many|16
TGCAGCGTTGAAGGCTTAGCGGGCGGGGTTCGAGAGACCCAGTACTTC
CSVEGLAGGVRETQYF